The 21 T cell receptor beta chains below come from one sample, sequenced in a study of blood T cell repertoires in COVID-19. Data came from immunoSEQ multiplex PCR; TCRdb stores just in-frame clones and leaves some out. The table has around 93,000 clones, approximately 81% seen once. The specimen was peripheral blood. Source of these receptors: a man aged 60 to 69 with acute or convalescent COVID-19.

CDR3 DNA sequence: TGTGCCAGCAGCCCCTCGACTAGGAACAATGAGCAGTTCTTC. Its protein is CASSPSTRNNEQFF. The genes are TRBV9 and TRBJ2-1, with TRBD2 as a possible D gene (6 bases). Germline CDR1 is SGDLS and CDR2 is YYNGEE. The V end lost 4 bases, the J end lost 5 bases, and 13 bases lay between the germline ends. The CDR3 spans 14 residues.

The CDR3 is CATGAGATEAFF. CDR3 nucleotides: TGTGCCACTGGGGCGGGGGCCACTGAAGCTTTCTTT. The chain links TRBV28 to TRBJ1-1, with a possible D match to TRBD1 (6 bases). Germline CDR1 is MDHEN and CDR2 is SYDVKM. CDR3 length: 12 amino acids. The ends were cut back, 10 bases at V and 4 bases at J, with 13 bases in the middle.

As concerns this clone: This sample also contains other DNA sequences that code for the same CDR3. The rearrangement joins TRBV12-3 or TRBV12-4 to TRBJ1-2; the D gene is possibly TRBD1 (6 bases). V lost 5 bases and J lost 5, with 12 bases in between. The CDR3 consists of 13 residues. In DNA, the CDR3 is TGTGCCAGCAGTCCCGGGCAGGGGTATGGCTACACCTTC. As protein: CASSPGQGYGYTF.

The rearrangement joins TRBV12-3 or TRBV12-4 to TRBJ1-1; D not certain. V lost 4 bases and J lost 4, with 7 bases in between. This CDR3 region has 12 residues. Here the CDR3 reads CASSSRVTEAFF. Written as DNA, the CDR3 is TGTGCCAGCAGTTCTCGGGTCACTGAAGCTTTCTTT.

J is TRBJ1-1 and V is TRBV27; D is unresolved. The ends were cut back, 1 base at V and 6 bases at J, with 9 bases in the middle. Germline V lookup: CDR1 MNHEY, CDR2 SMNVEV (reference sequence). The CDR3 is 13 residues long. As DNA, the CDR3 is TGTGCCAGCAGTTTATGGAGGAGGGCTGAAGCTTTCTTT. It is translated as CASSLWRRAEAFF.

This sequence joins TRBV19 and TRBJ2-2; D unclear. V was clipped by 5 bases and J by 5 bases, with 9 bases between them. CDR1 is LNHDA and CDR2 is SQIVND in the germline V gene (reference sequence). This CDR3 spans 13 amino acids. CDR3 in amino acids: CASSSGVTGELFF. The CDR3 DNA is TGTGCCAGTAGTTCCGGTGTGACCGGGGAGCTGTTTTTT.

The gene calls are TRBV13 and TRBJ2-7, with D uncertain. The CDR3 spans 13 residues. The germline V and J ends were trimmed by 1 base and 2 bases, with 6 bases remaining between them. Germline CDR1 is PRHDT and CDR2 is FYEKMQ (reference sequence). CDR3 DNA sequence: TGTGCCAGCAGCTTAGCACTTACCTACGAGCAGTACGTC. Translated: CASSLALTYEQYV.

CDR3 in amino acids: CASSLPPGQETQYF. The CDR3 DNA is TGTGCCAGCAGTTTGCCCCCAGGACAAGAGACCCAGTACTTC. The chain recombines TRBV28 with TRBJ2-5; no reliable D call. The germline CDR1 and CDR2 sequences are MDHEN and SYDVKM. V lost 3 bases and J lost 2, with 10 bases in between. CDR3 length: 14 amino acids. Based on the CDR3 plus reference TRBV28 and TRBJ2-5, the full variable domain is DVKVTQSSRYLVKRTGEKVFLECVQDMDHENMFWYRQDPGLGLRLIYFSYDVKMKEKGDIPEGYSVSREKKERFSLILESASTNQTSMYLCASSLPPGQETQYFGPGTRLLVL.

V gene TRBV5-1 combines with J gene TRBJ2-3, with D perhaps matching TRBD2 (5 bases). Trimming removed 0 bases from V and 4 bases from J, with 12 bases in between. Germline V lookup: CDR1 SGHRS, CDR2 YFSETQ. This CDR3 contains 15 residues. CDR3 sequence: CASSLAAVQADTQYF. CDR3 nucleotides: TGCGCCAGCAGCTTGGCAGCGGTGCAGGCAGATACGCAGTATTTT.

This clone was seen a few times. The genes are TRBV28 and TRBJ2-1; possibly TRBD1 for D (5 bases). Germline CDR1 is MDHEN and CDR2 is SYDVKM. Trimming took 4 bases from V and 7 from J, leaving 8 bases between them. The CDR3 has 12 amino acids. The CDR3 region is CASSSQANEQFF. The CDR3 DNA sequence: TGTGCCAGCAGTTCACAGGCTAATGAGCAGTTCTTC. Using reference TRBV28 and TRBJ2-1 for the parts outside the CDR3, the full variable domain is DVKVTQSSRYLVKRTGEKVFLECVQDMDHENMFWYRQDPGLGLRLIYFSYDVKMKEKGDIPEGYSVSREKKERFSLILESASTNQTSMYLCASSSQANEQFFGPGTRLTVL.

The sample holds a few counts of this clone. The chain links TRBV3-1 (or the pseudogene TRBV3-2) to TRBJ2-3; 13 positions match TRBD2. The CDR3 is 17 residues long. V dropped 1 base and J dropped 3; count of bases not matched to a gene: 4. Germline CDR1 LGHDT, CDR2 YNNKEL (reference sequence). CDR3 protein: CASSQGLAGGRTDTQYF. For the CDR3, the DNA is TGTGCCAGCAGCCAAGGACTAGCGGGGGGAAGGACAGATACGCAGTATTTT.

The rearrangement joins TRBV19 to TRBJ1-1; TRBD1 might be the D (6 bases). The CDR3 sequence is 13 residues long. Germline CDR1 reads LNHDA; CDR2 reads SQIVND (reference sequence). Trimming cost V 6 bases and J 0 bases, with 8 bases left between them. CDR3 DNA sequence: TGTGCCAGTAGAACAGGGATGAACACTGAAGCTTTCTTT. It yields the protein CASRTGMNTEAFF.

The gene calls are TRBV5-1 and TRBJ2-1; 10 positions match TRBD2. Germline CDR1 reads SGHRS; CDR2 reads YFSETQ. Losses at the gene ends were 0 bases for V and 2 bases for J; bases not matched to a gene: 2. There are 16 residues in the CDR3. The CDR3 sequence: CASSLGAGGTYNEQFF. In DNA form, the CDR3 reads TGCGCCAGCAGCTTGGGAGCGGGAGGGACCTACAATGAGCAGTTCTTC.

This chain links TRBV5-1 with TRBJ1-3, with D maybe TRBD1 (6 bases). Trimming cost V 7 bases and J 0 bases, with 14 bases left between them. The CDR3 covers 15 residues. Germline V gene lookup returns CDR1 SGHRS and CDR2 YFSETQ. The CDR3 region has the DNA TGCGCCAGCCAGGACAGTCGTTCCTCTGGAAACACCATATATTTT. Its protein product is CASQDSRSSGNTIYF.

V is TRBV20-1 and J is TRBJ1-1; 7 bases match TRBD1. This CDR3 comprises 11 residues. Germline CDR1 reads DFQATT; CDR2 reads SNEGSKA (reference sequence). The ends lost 6 bases at V and 8 bases at J; junction bases unmatched: 6. This CDR3 reads CSADLQGEAFF. The CDR3 DNA reads TGCAGTGCCGACCTACAGGGGGAAGCTTTCTTT.

This clone was found once. This sequence joins TRBV5-6 and TRBJ2-4; D is possibly TRBD1 (7 bases). The CDR3 loop spans 14 amino acids. Per the germline V gene, CDR1 is SGHDT and CDR2 is YYEEEE. The V and J ends lost 1 base and 6 bases respectively, with 11 bases between them. The CDR3 region is CASSLNQGGNIQYF. The CDR3 region has the DNA TGTGCCAGCAGCTTGAACCAGGGGGGAAACATTCAGTACTTC.

This chain connects TRBV11-3 to TRBJ2-3; 9 nucleotides line up with TRBD2. CDR1 and CDR2 from the germline V gene are SGHNT and YENEEA. With 1 base clipped from V and 1 base from J, the junction kept 9 bases outside the gene matches. There are 18 residues in the CDR3. The CDR3 here is CASSLGVSGRTGTDTQYF. The CDR3 coding sequence is TGTGCCAGCAGCTTAGGAGTGAGCGGGAGGACTGGCACAGATACGCAGTATTTT. The full variable domain, completed using reference TRBV11-3 and TRBJ2-3, is EAGVVQSPRYKIIEKKQPVAFWCNPISGHNTLYWYLQNLGQGPELLIRYENEEAVDDSQLPKDRFSAERLKGVDSTLKIQPAELGDSAVYLCASSLGVSGRTGTDTQYFGPGTRLTVL.

This clone has only a few counts. This chain uses TRBV25-1 with TRBJ1-2; D uncertain. CDR1 is MGHDK, CDR2 SYGVNS, per germline. Trimming cost V 2 bases and J 1 base, with 5 bases left between them. CDR3 length equals 13 residues. The CDR3 nucleotides are TGTGCCAGCAGTGAAACAGATAACTATGGCTACACCTTC. Translating it yields CASSETDNYGYTF.

The chain joins TRBV12-5 to TRBJ2-3, with a possible D match to TRBD2 (6 bases). Germline CDR1 is LGHNT and CDR2 is FRNRAP. This CDR3 spans 16 amino acids. V was clipped by 0 bases and J by 5 bases, with 15 bases between them. The CDR3 loop is CASGLVRASDGDTQYF. CDR3 in DNA: TGTGCTAGTGGTTTGGTAAGGGCTAGCGATGGAGATACGCAGTATTTT.

V and J are TRBV7-2 and TRBJ2-3; 8 nucleotides align to TRBD2. This CDR3 comprises 16 residues. CDR1 and CDR2 (germline): SGHTA, FQGNSA. Trimming took 5 bases from V and 1 from J; bases not matched to a gene: 8. CDR3 region: CASSMTGTRGTDTQYF. CDR3 in DNA: TGTGCCAGCAGCATGACCGGGACTAGGGGCACAGATACGCAGTATTTT.

This chain joins TRBV19 and TRBJ1-5; 9 bases are shared with TRBD1. The CDR3 is made up of 13 amino acids. Germline trimming cut 9 bases from V and 7 bases from J; bases unmatched to any gene: 7. Looked up from germline, CDR1 is LNHDA and CDR2 is SQIVND (reference sequence). In nucleotides, the CDR3 is TGTGCCAGCCGGGACAGGGAAGGGCAGCCCCAGCATTTT. This translates into CASRDREGQPQHF.